This entry concerns a single TCR beta chain. As handled by the study authors: Nucleated cell counts were estimated from reference gene primer amplification. Only in-frame clones appear in the TCRdb table, and some are missing; sequencing was by immunoSEQ multiplex PCR. V and J calls and clone size are as listed in that table; D and trimming were resolved from the DNA. The sample lists about 150,000 clones, more than 85% occurring once. The sample originates from a study of blood T cell repertoires in COVID-19. Study-level information: The United States, Italy and Spain were the sources of the acute and convalescent COVID-19 samples. T cells, B-cell-depleted T cells, or PBMCs supplied cDNA or gDNA.

Specimen: peripheral blood. The source of this sequence is a man in his fifties or sixties with COVID-19, enrolled during active disease.

The CDR3 sequence is CASSTSGTGGHEQYF. The CDR3 DNA reads TGTGCCAGCAGTACGTCCGGGACAGGGGGGCACGAGCAGTACTTC. The J gene is TRBJ2-7, the V gene TRBV6-2 or TRBV6-3; 11 nucleotides line up with TRBD1. The V gene end was trimmed by 5 bases and the J gene end by 5 bases; junction bases not matched to a gene: 8. Germline V CDR1 and CDR2: MNHEY, SVGEGT. The CDR3 is made up of 15 amino acids.